This is a list of T cell receptor beta chains from one sample in a study of shared clonotypes between healthy human individuals. Assay: immunoSEQ multiplex PCR; the TCRdb copy retains only in-frame clones and omits some. The sample comprises over 400,000 clones, about 72% of which are singletons, and 12% rests with the top ten. The sequenced sample was PBMCs. All receptors come from a woman in her forties in good health. Some clones in this sample may be carry-over from other donors' samples. Both conserved end residues are part of each CDR3. The D gene is left open where the match is weak. Size tells how often a clone was seen (once, few, many) or the class of an expanded clone, and some rows leave it out.

v_call: TRBV7-9
d_call: -
cdr3_length: 14
j_call: TRBJ2-7
clone_size: -
cdr3_aa: CASSLTGQKYEQYF
cdr3_nt: TGTGCCAGCAGCTTAACCGGTCAGAAATACGAGCAGTACTTC

v_call: TRBV30
d_call: -
cdr3_length: 11
j_call: TRBJ2-7
clone_size: few
cdr3_aa: CAWRDNYEQYF
cdr3_nt: TGTGCCTGGAGGGACAATTACGAGCAGTACTTC

v_call: TRBV11-2
d_call: -
cdr3_length: 14
j_call: TRBJ1-4
clone_size: -
cdr3_aa: CASSFGGGDEKLFF
cdr3_nt: TGTGCCAGCAGCTTTGGTGGAGGAGATGAAAAACTGTTTTTT

v_call: TRBV25-1
d_call: -
cdr3_length: 12
j_call: TRBJ2-7
clone_size: -
cdr3_aa: CASSESRNEQYF
cdr3_nt: TGTGCCAGCAGTGAATCTAGGAACGAGCAGTACTTC

v_call: TRBV19
d_call: -
cdr3_length: 11
j_call: TRBJ2-3
clone_size: -
cdr3_aa: CASSIADTQYF
cdr3_nt: TGTGCCAGTAGTATAGCCGATACGCAGTATTTT

v_call: TRBV5-4
d_call: TRBD1
cdr3_length: 16
j_call: TRBJ1-1
clone_size: -
cdr3_aa: CASSLVQGAGERPAFF
cdr3_nt: TGTGCCAGCAGCTTGGTACAGGGGGCGGGAGAGAGGCCAGCTTTCTTT

v_call: TRBV29-1
d_call: TRBD1
cdr3_length: 13
j_call: TRBJ2-7
clone_size: -
cdr3_aa: CSVRTGGLYEQYF
cdr3_nt: TGCAGCGTGAGGACAGGGGGCCTCTACGAGCAGTACTTC

v_call: TRBV7-2
d_call: -
cdr3_length: 12
j_call: TRBJ2-2
clone_size: few
cdr3_aa: CASSLVGRELFF
cdr3_nt: TGTGCCAGCAGCTTAGTGGGAAGGGAGCTGTTTTTT

v_call: TRBV7-2
d_call: -
cdr3_length: 16
j_call: TRBJ2-3
clone_size: -
cdr3_aa: CASSLGSGKGPDTQYF
cdr3_nt: TGTGCCAGCAGCTTAGGTTCAGGGAAGGGTCCAGATACGCAGTATTTT

v_call: TRBV29-1
d_call: -
cdr3_length: 13
j_call: TRBJ1-2
clone_size: -
cdr3_aa: CSVEDGGLRGYTF
cdr3_nt: TGCAGCGTTGAAGATGGGGGTCTGCGTGGCTACACCTTC

v_call: TRBV21-1
d_call: -
cdr3_length: 14
j_call: TRBJ1-5
clone_size: -
cdr3_aa: CASSNTQTNQPQHF
cdr3_nt: TGTGCCAGCAGCAACACACAGACTAATCAGCCCCAGCATTTT

v_call: TRBV19
d_call: -
cdr3_length: 11
j_call: TRBJ2-1
clone_size: once
cdr3_aa: CASSIGSWQFF
cdr3_nt: TGTGCCAGTAGTATAGGTAGCTGGCAGTTCTTC

v_call: TRBV6-1
d_call: TRBD1
cdr3_length: 14
j_call: TRBJ2-4
clone_size: few
cdr3_aa: CASRDREVKNIQYF
cdr3_nt: TGTGCCAGCAGAGACAGGGAAGTTAAAAACATTCAGTACTTC

v_call: TRBV7-9
d_call: TRBD2
cdr3_length: 12
j_call: TRBJ2-7
clone_size: -
cdr3_aa: CASSETSLGLSF
cdr3_nt: TGTGCCAGCAGCGAGACTAGCTTAGGCCTATCCTTC

v_call: TRBV28
d_call: TRBD1
cdr3_length: 13
j_call: TRBJ1-5
clone_size: -
cdr3_aa: CASRLTGTQPQHF
cdr3_nt: TGTGCCAGCCGATTGACAGGGACGCAGCCCCAGCATTTT

v_call: TRBV30
d_call: -
cdr3_length: 13
j_call: TRBJ1-5
clone_size: few
cdr3_aa: CAWRGRTNQPQHF
cdr3_nt: TGTGCCTGGAGAGGGCGGACCAATCAGCCCCAGCATTTT

v_call: TRBV6-5
d_call: TRBD1
cdr3_length: 15
j_call: TRBJ1-6
clone_size: -
cdr3_aa: CASSSRTGPILPLHF
cdr3_nt: TGTGCCAGCAGTTCCAGGACAGGGCCGATTTTGCCCCTCCACTTT

v_call: TRBV27
d_call: TRBD2
cdr3_length: 12
j_call: TRBJ2-1
clone_size: -
cdr3_aa: CASRDYHREQFF
cdr3_nt: TGTGCCAGCCGGGACTACCACCGTGAGCAGTTCTTC

v_call: TRBV5-1
d_call: TRBD1
cdr3_length: 15
j_call: TRBJ2-5
clone_size: -
cdr3_aa: CASSSYGTGTETQYF
cdr3_nt: TGCGCCAGCAGCTCCTACGGGACAGGGACGGAGACCCAGTACTTC

v_call: TRBV10-2
d_call: -
cdr3_length: 13
j_call: TRBJ1-1
clone_size: once
cdr3_aa: CATIPAGYQEAFF
cdr3_nt: TGCGCCACCATACCTGCGGGGTATCAAGAAGCTTTCTTT

v_call: TRBV7-3
d_call: TRBD2
cdr3_length: 15
j_call: TRBJ2-5
clone_size: -
cdr3_aa: CASSSPGTREETQYF
cdr3_nt: TGTGCCAGCAGCTCCCCCGGGACTAGGGAAGAGACCCAGTACTTC

v_call: TRBV7-8
d_call: -
cdr3_length: 17
j_call: TRBJ2-1
clone_size: once
cdr3_aa: CASSLGSPRETYNEQFF
cdr3_nt: TGTGCCAGCAGCTTAGGGTCACCAAGGGAAACCTACAATGAGCAGTTCTTC

v_call: TRBV7-9
d_call: TRBD1
cdr3_length: 16
j_call: TRBJ1-1
clone_size: few
cdr3_aa: CASSLTSGTGNTEAFF
cdr3_nt: TGTGCCAGCAGCTTAACATCCGGGACAGGGAACACTGAAGCTTTCTTT

v_call: TRBV10-1
d_call: -
cdr3_length: 11
j_call: TRBJ2-2
clone_size: few
cdr3_aa: CASSNTGELFF
cdr3_nt: TGCGCCAGCAGCAACACCGGGGAGCTGTTTTTT

v_call: TRBV5-1
d_call: -
cdr3_length: 16
j_call: TRBJ2-2
clone_size: once
cdr3_aa: CASSFRAGSNTGELFF
cdr3_nt: TGCGCCAGCAGCTTTCGGGCGGGTTCGAACACCGGGGAGCTGTTTTTT

v_call: TRBV10-3
d_call: TRBD2
cdr3_length: 14
j_call: TRBJ2-3
clone_size: -
cdr3_aa: CAISRLAGKDTQYF
cdr3_nt: TGTGCCATCTCCCGACTAGCGGGGAAAGATACGCAGTATTTT

v_call: TRBV4-3
d_call: -
cdr3_length: 13
j_call: TRBJ1-2
clone_size: -
cdr3_aa: CASSQDWQGGYTF
cdr3_nt: TGCGCCAGCAGCCAAGATTGGCAGGGTGGCTACACCTTC

v_call: TRBV19
d_call: TRBD2
cdr3_length: 13
j_call: TRBJ2-7
clone_size: -
cdr3_aa: CASSTGLAHEQYF
cdr3_nt: TGTGCCAGTAGCACGGGACTAGCGCACGAGCAGTACTTC

v_call: TRBV7-9
d_call: -
cdr3_length: 17
j_call: TRBJ2-5
clone_size: -
cdr3_aa: CASSSPRDVPTRETQYF
cdr3_nt: TGTGCCAGCAGCTCTCCTCGGGACGTCCCAACGCGGGAGACCCAGTACTTC

v_call: TRBV27
d_call: -
cdr3_length: 13
j_call: TRBJ2-3
clone_size: -
cdr3_aa: CASTRGSGDTQYF
cdr3_nt: TGTGCCAGCACCCGTGGGAGCGGAGATACGCAGTATTTT

v_call: TRBV28
d_call: -
cdr3_length: 20
j_call: TRBJ2-1
clone_size: -
cdr3_aa: CASSLVLWRATNHSYNEQFF
cdr3_nt: TGTGCCAGCAGTTTAGTACTCTGGCGAGCTACCAACCACTCCTACAATGAGCAGTTCTTC

v_call: TRBV6-6
d_call: TRBD2
cdr3_length: 15
j_call: TRBJ2-7
clone_size: -
cdr3_aa: CASSPGLAGPYEQYF
cdr3_nt: TGTGCCAGCAGTCCGGGACTAGCGGGGCCCTACGAGCAGTACTTC

v_call: TRBV5-1
d_call: TRBD1
cdr3_length: 14
j_call: TRBJ2-7
clone_size: -
cdr3_aa: CASSLSTGEGEQYF
cdr3_nt: TGCGCCAGCAGCTTGTCCACAGGGGAAGGCGAGCAGTACTTC

v_call: TRBV28
d_call: TRBD1
cdr3_length: 17
j_call: TRBJ1-4
clone_size: -
cdr3_aa: CASTPGQGAWTNEKLFF
cdr3_nt: TGTGCCAGCACCCCCGGACAGGGAGCGTGGACTAATGAAAAACTGTTTTTT

v_call: TRBV7-6
d_call: -
cdr3_length: 13
j_call: TRBJ2-5
clone_size: once
cdr3_aa: CASSQLPQETQYF
cdr3_nt: TGTGCCAGCAGCCAGCTCCCCCAAGAGACCCAGTACTTC

v_call: TRBV11-3
d_call: TRBD2
cdr3_length: 15
j_call: TRBJ2-5
clone_size: -
cdr3_aa: CASSLGLAGVETQYF
cdr3_nt: TGTGCCAGCAGCTTAGGACTAGCGGGAGTGGAGACCCAGTACTTC

v_call: TRBV5-1
d_call: TRBD2
cdr3_length: 18
j_call: TRBJ2-2
clone_size: -
cdr3_aa: CASSVRPSGRQSTGELFF
cdr3_nt: TGCGCCAGCAGCGTACGCCCTAGCGGGAGGCAGAGCACCGGGGAGCTGTTTTTT

v_call: TRBV5-1
d_call: -
cdr3_length: 14
j_call: TRBJ2-3
clone_size: -
cdr3_aa: CASSFSASTDTQYF
cdr3_nt: TGCGCCAGCAGCTTCAGTGCTAGCACAGATACGCAGTATTTT

v_call: TRBV30
d_call: -
cdr3_length: 12
j_call: TRBJ2-5
clone_size: -
cdr3_aa: CAWRRGRETQYF
cdr3_nt: TGTGCCTGGAGGCGGGGTAGGGAGACCCAGTACTTC